These 30 T cell receptor beta chains were all obtained from the same sample, sequenced in a study of monozygotic twins with inflammatory bowel disease. Reanalyzing the 5' RACE reads, TCRdb keeps one entry per CDR3 protein, without DNA. Its table records around 370,000 distinct CDR3 sequences. The sample was blood. The receptors originated from a human donor with ulcerative colitis or Crohn's disease, or a healthy co-twin of an affected twin (not recorded which).

The V and J genes are TRBV5-1 and TRBJ1-3; TCRdb's assignment of TRBD1 cannot be checked, as there is no DNA. Germline V gene data show CDR1 as SGHRS and CDR2 as YFSETQ. The CDR3 is 16 residues long. The CDR3 loop is CASSPGGQTSGNTIYF.

The genes are TRBV4-1 and TRBJ1-2. This CDR3 region has 14 residues. Germline V CDR1 and CDR2: MGHRA, YSYEKL. The chain's CDR3 is CASSQAGMDYGYTF.

V gene TRBV28 combines with J gene TRBJ2-1; TCRdb calls TRBD2, which cannot be checked without DNA. From germline, CDR1 is MDHEN and CDR2 SYDVKM. The CDR3 loop spans 18 amino acids. This chain's CDR3 is CASSHFPGLAAQHNEQFF.

This chain uses TRBV29-1 with TRBJ2-2; the TCRdb D gene call, TRBD1, has no DNA to confirm it. Germline-derived CDR1 and CDR2 are SQVTM and ANQGSEA. CDR3 size: 14 residues. The CDR3 here is CSATGQTITGELFF.

The J gene is TRBJ2-7, the V gene TRBV6-1. The CDR3 contains 14 residues. Looked up from germline, CDR1 is MNHNS and CDR2 is SASEGT. The chain's CDR3 is CASKEAGSPYEQYF.

This sequence joins TRBV29-1 and TRBJ1-1; there is no DNA to check the TCRdb D call of TRBD1. The CDR3 length is 18 residues. CDR1 SQVTM and CDR2 ANQGSEA come from the germline V gene. CDR3 amino acids: CSVGGGWKGQDMNTEAFF.

The chain joins TRBV5-6 to TRBJ1-3; TCRdb outputs TRBD1, but without DNA this stays unchecked. Germline V gene sequence: CDR1 SGHDT, CDR2 YYEEEE. The CDR3 extends over 16 amino acids. The CDR3: CASSLDRRLGGNTIYF.

The rearrangement joins TRBV20-1 to TRBJ2-1; the TCRdb call, TRBD2, lacks DNA for checking. Germline V CDR1 and CDR2: DFQATT, SNEGSKA (reference sequence). The CDR3 spans 13 residues. CDR3 in amino acids: CSALAGGRNEQFF.

The J gene is TRBJ1-4, the V gene TRBV4-1. This CDR3 region has 18 residues. In germline, CDR1 is MGHRA, CDR2 YSYEKL. CDR3 sequence reads: CASSQHIRSTTTNEKLFF.

CDR3 protein: CASSHGTSGGARELFF. The rearrangement joins TRBV3-1 to TRBJ2-2; the TCRdb D gene call, TRBD2, has no DNA to confirm it. The CDR3 has 16 amino acids. CDR1 is LGHDT and CDR2 is YNNKEL in the germline V gene (reference sequence).

The CDR3 sequence is CASTKGRSTDTQYF. The V gene is TRBV5-1, the J gene TRBJ2-3; the TCRdb D gene call, TRBD1, has no DNA to confirm it. Germline V gene lookup returns CDR1 SGHRS and CDR2 YFSETQ. The CDR3 runs to 14 residues.

The rearrangement links TRBV4-2 to TRBJ2-7; checking the TCRdb D call of TRBD2 is not possible without DNA. This CDR3 has 13 amino acids. CDR1 and CDR2 (germline): LGHNA, YNFKEQ. The chain's CDR3 is CASSHGGGYEQYF.

The chain uses TRBV10-3 and TRBJ1-6; TCRdb proposes TRBD1, but this gene call is untestable without DNA. Germline CDR1 reads ENHRY; CDR2 reads SYGVKD. There are 13 residues in the CDR3. The CDR3 here is CAIRVQGNSPLHF.

The J gene is TRBJ2-5, the V gene TRBV20-1; TCRdb indicates TRBD1, and absent DNA this call remains unverified. Germline V CDR1 and CDR2: DFQATT, SNEGSKA (reference sequence). CDR3 length: 15 residues. CDR3 region: CSATDGTANQETQYF.

This chain links TRBV5-1 with TRBJ2-7; TCRdb gives TRBD2 as the D gene, but with no DNA this cannot be confirmed. Germline V CDR1 and CDR2: SGHRS, YFSETQ. The length of the CDR3 is 13 residues. The CDR3 sequence: CASSPAASGEQYF.

V gene TRBV7-9 combines with J gene TRBJ2-1. The germline gives CDR1 SEHNR, CDR2 FQNEAQ (reference sequence). CDR3 length: 13 residues. CDR3 region: CASSLVQYNEQFF.

This chain joins TRBV3-1 and TRBJ2-3. This CDR3 has 15 residues. Germline lookup yields CDR1 LGHDT and CDR2 YNNKEL (reference sequence). Here the CDR3 reads CASSQEPTSTDTQYF.

J is TRBJ1-1 and V is TRBV7-9. The CDR3 runs to 13 residues. Germline CDR1 SEHNR, CDR2 FQNEAQ (reference sequence). CDR3 in amino acids: CASSSVGNTEAFF.

The rearrangement uses TRBV6-1 and TRBJ2-3; TCRdb's assignment of TRBD1 cannot be checked, as there is no DNA. The CDR3 runs 14 residues. Germline assignment: CDR1 MNHNS and CDR2 SASEGT. This CDR3 is CASRLGTGVDTQYF.

The chain is built from TRBV29-1 and TRBJ2-3; TCRdb proposes TRBD2, but this gene call is untestable without DNA. The CDR3 is 14 residues long. Germline CDR1 is SQVTM and CDR2 is ANQGSEA. This chain's CDR3 is CSPRLAGFTDTQYF.

V is TRBV9 and J is TRBJ2-1; absent DNA, TCRdb's TRBD1 call cannot be checked. The CDR3 length is 15 residues. Germline assignment: CDR1 SGDLS and CDR2 YYNGEE. This chain's CDR3 is CASSVEMGAFFEQFF.

V is TRBV10-3 and J is TRBJ2-7; as DNA is missing, the TRBD1 call by TCRdb cannot be tested. The germline gives CDR1 ENHRY, CDR2 SYGVKD. This CDR3 is 11 amino acids long. The CDR3 region is CAIADSSEQYF.

This chain links TRBV27 with TRBJ1-5; TCRdb designates TRBD1, a call that cannot be tested without DNA. Germline V gene sequence: CDR1 MNHEY, CDR2 SMNVEV (reference sequence). The CDR3 has 13 amino acids. This CDR3 is CASRHRAGQPQHF.

The V call is TRBV12-3 or TRBV12-4, the J call TRBJ2-1; lacking DNA, the TRBD2 call made by TCRdb goes unchecked. This CDR3 has 16 residues. This CDR3 is CASSTGVAGGLDEQFF.

The chain couples TRBV7-3 to TRBJ2-1; TCRdb selects TRBD2, and the lack of DNA leaves this call unchecked. This CDR3 region has 15 residues. In germline, CDR1 is SGHTA, CDR2 FQGTGA. CDR3 amino acids: CASSALAGVPNEQFF. The complete variable domain, with remaining parts taken from reference TRBV7-3 and TRBJ2-1, reads GAGVSQTPSNKVTEKGKYVELRCDPISGHTALYWYRQSLGQGPEFLIYFQGTGAADDSGLPNDRFFAVRPEGSVSTLKIQRTERGDSAVYLCASSALAGVPNEQFFGPGTRLTVL.

This rearrangement joins TRBV6-1 to TRBJ2-1; TCRdb gives TRBD2 as the D gene, but with no DNA this cannot be confirmed. The CDR3 runs 17 residues. Looked up from germline, CDR1 is MNHNS and CDR2 is SASEGT. CDR3 loop: CASSGSTVAGGGNEQFF.

This rearrangement joins TRBV19 to TRBJ1-2. Germline CDR1 LNHDA, CDR2 SQIVND (reference sequence). The CDR3 has 13 amino acids. The CDR3 spells CASSPSGRYGYTF. The full variable domain, in which reference TRBV19 and TRBJ1-2 provide the parts outside the CDR3, is DGGITQSPKYLFRKEGQNVTLSCEQNLNHDAMYWYRQDPGQGLRLIYYSQIVNDFQKGDIAEGYSVSREKKESFPLTVTSAQKNPTAFYLCASSPSGRYGYTFGSGTRLTVV.

This chain uses TRBV2 with TRBJ1-1; absent DNA, TCRdb's TRBD1 call cannot be checked. Germline CDR1 is SNHLY and CDR2 is FYNNEI. CDR3 length equals 16 residues. Here the CDR3 reads CASSVGGIEGNTEAFF.

The V and J genes are TRBV20-1 and TRBJ1-6; TCRdb outputs TRBD1, but without DNA this stays unchecked. The CDR3 length is 13 residues. Germline lookup yields CDR1 DFQATT and CDR2 SNEGSKA (reference sequence). CDR3: CSTVGQGNSPLHF.

The chain combines TRBV19 with TRBJ2-1. Per germline, CDR1 LNHDA and CDR2 SQIVND (reference sequence). The CDR3 totals 16 residues. The CDR3 spells CASSMVGWGSYNEQFF.